This TCR beta chain was recovered during a study of identical twins. Notes on the study in general: Invariant MAIT and iNKT cells may have partly biased zero-insertion analyses. The analysis was cross-sectional rather than longitudinal within donors.

All donors were healthy Caucasians. This clonotype was counted between two and nine times. The target antigen is unknown. Trimming left V 0 bases short and J 2 bases short, with 7 bases between. Germline V gives CDR1 ENHRY, CDR2 SYGVKD. The CDR3 sequence is 14 residues long. A single record per CDR3 protein comes from TCRdb applying MiXCR to the 5' RACE reads. Found here are just under 550,000 distinct CDR3 sequences, roughly 15% of them singletons; the top ten hold about 0.47%. The sample was also linked to a second study, of yellow fever vaccine responses in identical twins.

The V and J genes are TRBV10-3 and TRBJ2-5; D gene uncertain. The sequence derives from a young woman in good health. The sequencing sample was made of CD4+ T cells sorted from blood. CDR3 DNA sequence: TGTGCCATCAGTGAGTCGAACCAGCAAGAGACCCAGTACTTC. Its protein is CAISESNQQETQYF.